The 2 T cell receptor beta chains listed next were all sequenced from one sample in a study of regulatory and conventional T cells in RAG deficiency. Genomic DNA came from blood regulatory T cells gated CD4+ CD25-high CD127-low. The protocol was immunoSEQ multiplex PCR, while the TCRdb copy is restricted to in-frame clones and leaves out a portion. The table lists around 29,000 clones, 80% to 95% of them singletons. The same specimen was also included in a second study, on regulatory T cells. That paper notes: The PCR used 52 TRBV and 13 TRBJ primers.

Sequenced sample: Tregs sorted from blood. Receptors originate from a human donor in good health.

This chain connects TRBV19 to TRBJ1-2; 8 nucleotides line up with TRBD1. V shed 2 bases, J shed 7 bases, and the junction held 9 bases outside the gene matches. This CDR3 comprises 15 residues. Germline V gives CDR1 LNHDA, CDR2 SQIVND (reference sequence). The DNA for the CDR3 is TGTGCCAGTAGTATATCGCAGGGGGCGCTTGGTGGCTACACCTTC. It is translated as CASSISQGALGGYTF.

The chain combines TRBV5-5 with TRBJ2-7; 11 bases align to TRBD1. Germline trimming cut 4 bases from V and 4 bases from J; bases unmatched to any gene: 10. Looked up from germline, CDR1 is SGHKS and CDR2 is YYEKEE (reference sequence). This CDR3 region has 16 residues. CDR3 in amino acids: CASSRTGGLSIYEQYF. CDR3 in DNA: TGTGCCAGCAGCCGGACAGGGGGCTTAAGTATTTACGAGCAGTACTTC.